The rows below give T cell receptor beta chains drawn from one sample of a study of CD8 T cells in ankylosing spondylitis. TCRdb re-called the 5' RACE reads through MiXCR, storing one row per CDR3 protein. The sample consists of some 200,000 distinct CDR3 sequences, more than 5.5% of them appearing once. Material for sequencing was blood, either unsorted or a sorted T cell fraction (not recorded which). The receptors were gathered from a male donor with ankylosing spondylitis. CDR3s include the opening cysteine and the closing phenylalanine or tryptophan. The D gene is left open where the match is weak. Clone size appears in some rows only: once, few, many, or a class for an expanded clone.

v_call	clone_size	cdr3_length	d_call	j_call	cdr3_nt	cdr3_aa
TRBV6-4	many	14	NA	TRBJ2-3	TGTGCCAGCAGTGACGGGGGGGCCACAGATACGCAGTATTTT	CASSDGGATDTQYF
TRBV6-6	many	12	NA	TRBJ2-7	TGTGCCAGCAGTTTTCAACCCTACGAGCAGTACTTC	CASSFQPYEQYF
TRBV7-9	NA	15	NA	TRBJ2-6	TGTGCCAGCAGCTTATTCGTCGGTGGGGCCAACGTCCTGACTTTC	CASSLFVGGANVLTF
TRBV19	many	16	NA	TRBJ1-1	TGTGCCAGTAGTATAGATCACGGCGGAGAGAACACTGAAGCTTTCTTT	CASSIDHGGENTEAFF
TRBV12-3/TRBV12-4	many	16	NA	TRBJ2-7	TGTGCCAGCAGTTTAGGGAGAGGGGCGGTCTACTACGAGCAGTACTTC	CASSLGRGAVYYEQYF
TRBV6-2/TRBV6-3	many	16	NA	TRBJ2-1	TGTGCCAGCAGTTACTCACGACAGCGAGCCTACAATGAGCAGTTCTTC	CASSYSRQRAYNEQFF
TRBV7-9	many	17	TRBD2	TRBJ2-3	TGTGCCAGCAGCTTAAAGGGGCTAGCGGGAGGAGCAGATACGCAGTATTTT	CASSLKGLAGGADTQYF
TRBV12-3/TRBV12-4	many	13	NA	TRBJ1-1	TGTGCCAGCAGTGCGGGAATTTGGTCTGAAGCTTTCTTT	CASSAGIWSEAFF
TRBV20-1	few	12	NA	TRBJ2-1	TGCAGTGCTAGACTCCTCTACAATGAGCAGTTCTTC	CSARLLYNEQFF
TRBV27	many	12	TRBD1	TRBJ2-7	TGTGCCAGCAAGGACAGGAGTGGCGAGCAGTACTTC	CASKDRSGEQYF
TRBV10-1	NA	16	TRBD2	TRBJ2-7	TGCGCCAGCAGTGATTTGCGGGGACTAGTCGTTTACGAGCAGTACTTC	CASSDLRGLVVYEQYF
TRBV12-3/TRBV12-4	many	15	NA	TRBJ2-2	TGTGCCAGCAGTCCCTGGACGTTCAACACCGGGGAGCTGTTTTTT	CASSPWTFNTGELFF
TRBV20-1	few	15	NA	TRBJ1-3	TGCAGTGCTGAGGCGGACGGACACTCTGGAAACACCATATATTTT	CSAEADGHSGNTIYF
TRBV9	many	15	NA	TRBJ2-3	TGTGCCAGCAGCGTGGACAGATCGCCCACAGATACGCAGTATTTT	CASSVDRSPTDTQYF
TRBV7-9	many	15	TRBD1	TRBJ1-2	TGTGCCAGCAGCACGAGGACAGGGCCTCACTATGGCTACACCTTC	CASSTRTGPHYGYTF
TRBV7-2	many	16	TRBD1	TRBJ2-7	TGTGCCAGCAGCGTCACAGGGGGTGATCACTCCTACGAGCAGTACTTC	CASSVTGGDHSYEQYF
TRBV25-1	many	11	NA	TRBJ2-7	TGTGCCAGCAGTGGGTACAGGGAGCAGTACTTC	CASSGYREQYF
TRBV28	many	13	NA	TRBJ2-5	TGTGCCAGCAGGGGGGACCTAGAAGAGACCCAGTACTTC	CASRGDLEETQYF
TRBV28	many	14	TRBD1	TRBJ2-7	TGTGCCAGCAGCCATAGGGGACAGTTCTACGAGCAGTACTTC	CASSHRGQFYEQYF
TRBV20-1	many	14	TRBD1	TRBJ1-2	TGCAGTGCTAAGGACAGGATCGATAACTATGGCTACACCTTC	CSAKDRIDNYGYTF
TRBV6-6	many	16	TRBD2	TRBJ2-3	TGTGCCAGCAGTTACTCGAGAGCGGGGGGACCAGATACGCAGTATTTT	CASSYSRAGGPDTQYF
TRBV20-1	many	12	TRBD1	TRBJ2-7	TGCAGTGCCACCGACAGGGGATACGAGCAGTACTTC	CSATDRGYEQYF
TRBV4-3	once	17	NA	TRBJ2-3	TGCGCCAGCAGCCAAGATAGCGGGACAGGGATCAGAGATACGCAGTATTTT	CASSQDSGTGIRDTQYF
TRBV27	many	17	TRBD2	TRBJ2-7	TGTGCCAGCAGTTTATCTCGATCGGGGCGGGGGGTATCCGAGCAGTACTTC	CASSLSRSGRGVSEQYF
TRBV2	few	13	TRBD1	TRBJ1-2	TGTGCCAGCCAGGGGGACAGATACTATGGCTACACCTTC	CASQGDRYYGYTF
TRBV27	NA	15	TRBD1	TRBJ2-1	TGTGCCAGCAGTTTATTAGGGACAGGGGGTCGCAAGCAGTTCTTC	CASSLLGTGGRKQFF
TRBV4-3	few	16	TRBD2	TRBJ2-1	TGCGCCAGCAGCCTTCTGGTAGGGACTAGCGGCAATGAGCAGTTCTTC	CASSLLVGTSGNEQFF
TRBV20-1	many	11	NA	TRBJ1-2	TGCAGTGCTATCGGAGATTATGGCTACACCTTC	CSAIGDYGYTF
TRBV27	many	15	NA	TRBJ2-1	TGTGCCAGCAGTTTTACTAGTCCCGTTTACAATGAGCAGTTCTTC	CASSFTSPVYNEQFF
TRBV7-9	many	13	NA	TRBJ2-1	TGTGCCAGCAGTCAGGACCTAGTGGATGAGCAGTTCTTC	CASSQDLVDEQFF
TRBV6-2/TRBV6-3	few	16	NA	TRBJ1-1	TGTGCCAGCAGTTGGGATACTGACGGCGTGAACACTGAAGCTTTCTTT	CASSWDTDGVNTEAFF
TRBV4-3	many	18	NA	TRBJ2-2	TGCGCCAGCAGCCAAGAGGGTTGGGAGGCCCCCGGCACCGGGGAGCTGTTTTTT	CASSQEGWEAPGTGELFF
TRBV25-1	many	14	NA	TRBJ1-1	TGTGCCAGCAGTGAAGGCCAGGGGTTCACTGAAGCTTTCTTT	CASSEGQGFTEAFF
TRBV4-1	many	17	NA	TRBJ2-1	TGCGCCAGCAGCAAGACCCCACAGGGCTACTCCTACAATGAGCAGTTCTTC	CASSKTPQGYSYNEQFF
TRBV14	many	16	NA	TRBJ2-1	TGTGCCAGCAGCAAACAACAAGGAAGCTCCTACAATGAGCAGTTCTTC	CASSKQQGSSYNEQFF
TRBV4-3	many	17	NA	TRBJ1-1	TGCGCCAGCAGCCAAGATGGGAGGGGGGGCTCGGGCACTGAAGCTTTCTTT	CASSQDGRGGSGTEAFF
TRBV21-1	many	12	NA	TRBJ2-3	TGTGCCCGCCAACACGCCACAGATACGCAGTATTTT	CARQHATDTQYF
TRBV29-1	many	13	NA	TRBJ1-2	TGCAGCGTTTCTGACCTGGGAGTCTATGGCTACACCTTC	CSVSDLGVYGYTF
TRBV20-1	few	17	NA	TRBJ1-5	TGCAGTGCTGTTCCCGGGACGGTAGCTTATAGCAATCAGCCCCAGCATTTT	CSAVPGTVAYSNQPQHF
TRBV12-3/TRBV12-4	many	17	TRBD1	TRBJ2-2	TGTGCCAGCAGAATAAGAGGACAGGGGGCAGGCACCGGGGAGCTGTTTTTT	CASRIRGQGAGTGELFF
TRBV10-3	NA	12	NA	TRBJ2-7	TGTGCCATCAGTGGGCTAAGCTACGAGCAGTACTTC	CAISGLSYEQYF
TRBV5-1	many	15	NA	TRBJ1-1	TGCGCCAGCAGCTCTTTAGACGGTATGAACACTGAAGCTTTCTTT	CASSSLDGMNTEAFF
TRBV11-2	many	17	TRBD2	TRBJ2-1	TGTGCCAGCAGCTTAGTTGCTAGCGGGCGCTCCTACAATGAGCAGTTCTTC	CASSLVASGRSYNEQFF
TRBV11-2	NA	13	TRBD1	TRBJ1-2	TGTGCCAGCATCGTACAGGGGCCCTATGGCTACACCTTC	CASIVQGPYGYTF
TRBV10-3	NA	13	NA	TRBJ2-7	TGTGCCATCAACGGCGGGGGCCTTTCCGAGCAGTACTTC	CAINGGGLSEQYF
TRBV2	many	14	TRBD2	TRBJ2-1	TGTGCCAGCTTCGGGACTAGTCTCTACAATGAGCAGTTCTTC	CASFGTSLYNEQFF
TRBV7-6	NA	14	NA	TRBJ1-1	TGTGCCAGCAGCTTTGGAAGGTTTTCAGGTGAAGCTTTCTTT	CASSFGRFSGEAFF
TRBV5-1	many	14	TRBD1	TRBJ2-7	TGCGCCAGCAGCTTGGGGGACAGCAACTACGAGCAGTACTTC	CASSLGDSNYEQYF